This TCR beta chain was identified in a study of control samples from healthy donors and cancer patients (dated by TCRdb to 2018 to 2021). Libraries were built with the immunoSEQ multiplex PCR assay. The immuneACCESS repertoire file appears here via TCRdb, limited to in-frame rearrangements. These files lack a portion of the clones; in checked studies, under half of the deficit traces to unresolved V genes, and the cause of the others is not known. This sample comprises more than 10,000 clones, roughly 95% of them detected only once. The ten largest account for more than 20% of the sample. V loses 4 bases of germline sequence and J loses 1 base, and the interval between the two ends is 13 bases. The CDR3, from cysteine to phenylalanine, totals 15 residues. Only the CDR3 part of the read is kept: 45 bases, read in frame from the first base. From the germline V gene, CDR1 is SGHRS and CDR2 is YFSETQ.

On this clone itself: It has no known antigen specificity. No clone much larger than this one lies a single base away; base qualities are absent.

The sequence links TRBV5-1 to TRBJ2-3, with no D gene named confidently. The sequence was obtained from a man in his sixties or seventies with head and neck cancer. Sequencing input: PBMCs. The CDR3 protein: CASSKALSRTDTQYF. Here is the DNA: TGCGCCAGCAGCAAGGCCCTCTCCCGCACAGATACGCAGTATTTT.